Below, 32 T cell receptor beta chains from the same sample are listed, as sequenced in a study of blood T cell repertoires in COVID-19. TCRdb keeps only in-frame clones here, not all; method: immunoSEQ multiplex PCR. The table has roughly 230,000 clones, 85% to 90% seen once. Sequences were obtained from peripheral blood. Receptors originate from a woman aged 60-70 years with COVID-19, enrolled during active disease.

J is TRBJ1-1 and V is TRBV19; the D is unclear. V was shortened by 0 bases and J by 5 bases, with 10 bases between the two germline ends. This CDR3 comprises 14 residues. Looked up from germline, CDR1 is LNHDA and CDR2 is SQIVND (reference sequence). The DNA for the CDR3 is TGTGCCAGTAGTATAGATCCTCGAGGGACTGAAGCTTTCTTT. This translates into CASSIDPRGTEAFF.

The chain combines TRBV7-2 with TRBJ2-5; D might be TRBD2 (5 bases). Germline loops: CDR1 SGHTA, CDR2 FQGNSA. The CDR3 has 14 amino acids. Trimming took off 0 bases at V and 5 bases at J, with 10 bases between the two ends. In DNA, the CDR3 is TGTGCCAGCAGCTTAGCGGTAGCGAGTGAGACCCAGTACTTC. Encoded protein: CASSLAVASETQYF.

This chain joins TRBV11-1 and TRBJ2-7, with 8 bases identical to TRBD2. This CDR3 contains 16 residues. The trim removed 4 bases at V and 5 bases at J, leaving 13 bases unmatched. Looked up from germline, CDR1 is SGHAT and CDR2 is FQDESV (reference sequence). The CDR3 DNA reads TGTGCCAGCAGCTCCTCATTCGCGGGGGGCATGGACGAGCAGTACTTC. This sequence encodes CASSSSFAGGMDEQYF.

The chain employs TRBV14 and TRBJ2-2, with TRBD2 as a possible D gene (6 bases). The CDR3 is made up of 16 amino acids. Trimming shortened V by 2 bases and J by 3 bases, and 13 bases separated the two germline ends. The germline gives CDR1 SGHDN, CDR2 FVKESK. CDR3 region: CASSQRRAADTGELFF. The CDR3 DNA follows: TGTGCCAGCAGCCAAAGGAGGGCTGCGGACACCGGGGAGCTGTTTTTT.

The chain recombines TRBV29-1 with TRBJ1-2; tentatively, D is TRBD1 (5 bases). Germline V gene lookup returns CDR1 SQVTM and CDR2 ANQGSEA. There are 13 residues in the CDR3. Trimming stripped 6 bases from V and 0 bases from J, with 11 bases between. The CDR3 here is CSVADRANYGYTF. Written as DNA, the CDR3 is TGCAGCGTCGCTGACAGAGCTAACTATGGCTACACCTTC.

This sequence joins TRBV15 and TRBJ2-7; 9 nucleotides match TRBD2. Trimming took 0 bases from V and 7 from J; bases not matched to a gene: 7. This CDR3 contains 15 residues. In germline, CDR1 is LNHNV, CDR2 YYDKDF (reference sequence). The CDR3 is CATSRERIAGAEQYF. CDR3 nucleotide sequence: TGTGCCACCAGCAGAGAAAGGATAGCGGGGGCAGAGCAGTACTTC.

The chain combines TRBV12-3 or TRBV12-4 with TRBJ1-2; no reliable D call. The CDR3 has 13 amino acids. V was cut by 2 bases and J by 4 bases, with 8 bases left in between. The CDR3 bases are TGTGCCAGCAGTTTATCGAGTTCCTATGGCTACACCTTC. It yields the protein CASSLSSSYGYTF.

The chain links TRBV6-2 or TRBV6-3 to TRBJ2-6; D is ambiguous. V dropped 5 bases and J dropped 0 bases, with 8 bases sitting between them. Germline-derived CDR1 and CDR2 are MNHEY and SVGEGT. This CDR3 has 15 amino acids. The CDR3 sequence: CASSPLGSGANVLTF. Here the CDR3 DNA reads TGTGCCAGCAGTCCCCTCGGCTCTGGGGCCAACGTCCTGACTTTC.

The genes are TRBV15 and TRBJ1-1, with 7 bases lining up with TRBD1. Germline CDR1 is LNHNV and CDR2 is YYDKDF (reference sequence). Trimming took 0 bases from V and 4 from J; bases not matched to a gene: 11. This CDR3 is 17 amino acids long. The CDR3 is CATSRDFGTVSSTEAFF. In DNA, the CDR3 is TGTGCCACCAGCAGAGATTTCGGGACAGTGAGTTCCACTGAAGCTTTCTTT.

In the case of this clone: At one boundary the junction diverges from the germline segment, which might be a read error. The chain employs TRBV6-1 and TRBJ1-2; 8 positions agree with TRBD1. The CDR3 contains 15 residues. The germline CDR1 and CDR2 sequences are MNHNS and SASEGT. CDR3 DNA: TGTGCCAGCATTTCCGCATCTTCAGGGGGCTCTGGCTGCACCTTC. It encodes CASISASSGGSGCTF.

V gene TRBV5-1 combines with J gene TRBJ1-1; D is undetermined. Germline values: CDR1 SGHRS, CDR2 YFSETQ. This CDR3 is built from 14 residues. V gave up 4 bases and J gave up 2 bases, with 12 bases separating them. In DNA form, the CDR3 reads TGCGCCAGCAGCCCCGCGGGCCGCAACACTGAAGCTTTCTTT. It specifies CASSPAGRNTEAFF.

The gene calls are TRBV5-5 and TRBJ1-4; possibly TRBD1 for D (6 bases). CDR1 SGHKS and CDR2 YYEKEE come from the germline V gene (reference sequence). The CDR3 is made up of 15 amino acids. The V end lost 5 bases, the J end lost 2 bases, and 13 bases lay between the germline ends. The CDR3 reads CASRFDRRTNEKLFF. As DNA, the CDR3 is TGTGCCAGCAGGTTTGACAGGAGGACTAATGAAAAACTGTTTTTT.

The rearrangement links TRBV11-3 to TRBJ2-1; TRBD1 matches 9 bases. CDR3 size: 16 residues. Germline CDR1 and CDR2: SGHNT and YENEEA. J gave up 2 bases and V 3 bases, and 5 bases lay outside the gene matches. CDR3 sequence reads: CASSFGDRGTYNEQFF. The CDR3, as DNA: TGTGCCAGCAGCTTTGGCGACAGGGGGACCTACAATGAGCAGTTCTTC.

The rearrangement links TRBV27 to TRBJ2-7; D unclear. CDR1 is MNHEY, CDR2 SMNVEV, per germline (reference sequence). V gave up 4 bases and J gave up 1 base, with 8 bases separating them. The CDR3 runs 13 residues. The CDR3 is CASSYSSSYEQYF. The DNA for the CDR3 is TGTGCCAGCAGTTATAGCAGTTCCTACGAGCAGTACTTC.

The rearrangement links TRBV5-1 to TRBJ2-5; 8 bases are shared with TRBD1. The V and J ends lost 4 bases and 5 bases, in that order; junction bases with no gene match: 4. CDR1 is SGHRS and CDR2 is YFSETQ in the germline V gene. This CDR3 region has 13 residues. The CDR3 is CASSGRTGETQYF. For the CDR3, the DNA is TGCGCCAGCAGCGGAAGGACAGGGGAGACCCAGTACTTC.

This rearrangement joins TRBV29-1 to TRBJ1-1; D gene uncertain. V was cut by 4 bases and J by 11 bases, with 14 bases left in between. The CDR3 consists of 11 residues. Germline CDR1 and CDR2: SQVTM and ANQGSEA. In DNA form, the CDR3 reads TGCAGCGTTGTTGACCGACTGGGTGCTTTCTTT. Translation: CSVVDRLGAFF.

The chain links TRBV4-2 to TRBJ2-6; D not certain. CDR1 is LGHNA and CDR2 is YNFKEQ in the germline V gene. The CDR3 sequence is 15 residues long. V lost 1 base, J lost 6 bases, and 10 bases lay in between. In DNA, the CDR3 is TGTGCCAGCAGCCAAGGACACTCGTTGGCCAACGTCCTGACTTTC. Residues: CASSQGHSLANVLTF.

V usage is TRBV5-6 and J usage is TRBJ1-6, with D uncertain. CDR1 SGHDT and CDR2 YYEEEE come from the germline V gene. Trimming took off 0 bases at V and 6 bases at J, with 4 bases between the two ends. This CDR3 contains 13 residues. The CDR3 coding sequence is TGTGCCAGCAGCTTGGCAGGTAATTCACCCCTCCACTTT. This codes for CASSLAGNSPLHF.

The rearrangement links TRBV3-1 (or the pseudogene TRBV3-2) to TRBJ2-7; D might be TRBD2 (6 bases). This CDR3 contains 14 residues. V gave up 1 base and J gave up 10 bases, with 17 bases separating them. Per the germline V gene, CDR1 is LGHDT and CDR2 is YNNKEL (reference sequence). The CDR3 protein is CASSQAGPVGGQYF. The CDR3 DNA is TGTGCCAGCAGCCAAGCCGGTCCGGTCGGGGGACAGTACTTC.

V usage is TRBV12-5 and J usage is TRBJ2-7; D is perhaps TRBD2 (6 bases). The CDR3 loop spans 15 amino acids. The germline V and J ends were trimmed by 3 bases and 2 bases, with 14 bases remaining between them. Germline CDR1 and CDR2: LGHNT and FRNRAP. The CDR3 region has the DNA TGTGCTAGTGGTTTCGGAGGGTTTGGGACCTACGAGCAGTACTTC. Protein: CASGFGGFGTYEQYF.

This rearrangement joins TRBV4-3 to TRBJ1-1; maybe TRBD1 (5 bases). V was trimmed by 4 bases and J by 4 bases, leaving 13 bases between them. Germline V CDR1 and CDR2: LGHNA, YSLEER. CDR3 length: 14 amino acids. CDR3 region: CASSPGGLGTEAFF. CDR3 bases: TGCGCCAGCAGCCCTGGGGGGTTAGGCACTGAAGCTTTCTTT.

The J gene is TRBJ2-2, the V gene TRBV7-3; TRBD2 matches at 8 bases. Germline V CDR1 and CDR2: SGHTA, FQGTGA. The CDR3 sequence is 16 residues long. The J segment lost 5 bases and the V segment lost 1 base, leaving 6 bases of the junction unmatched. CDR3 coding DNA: TGTGCCAGCAGCTTAAGGAGCGGGGGAAGGACCGGGGAGCTGTTTTTT. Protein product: CASSLRSGGRTGELFF.

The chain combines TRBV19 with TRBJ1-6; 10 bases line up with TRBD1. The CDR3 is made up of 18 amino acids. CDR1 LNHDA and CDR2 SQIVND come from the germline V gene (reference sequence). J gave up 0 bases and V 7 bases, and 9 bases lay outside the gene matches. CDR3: CASTKGTGASSYNSPLHF. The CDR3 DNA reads TGTGCCAGTACTAAGGGGACAGGGGCTAGCTCCTATAATTCACCCCTCCACTTT.

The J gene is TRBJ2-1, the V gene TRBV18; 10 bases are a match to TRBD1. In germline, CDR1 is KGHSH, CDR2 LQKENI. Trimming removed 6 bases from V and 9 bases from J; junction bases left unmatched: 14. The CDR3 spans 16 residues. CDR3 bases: TGTGCCAGCTCCAGAGCCGGGACAGGGGCCCACGTTGAGCAGTTCTTC. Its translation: CASSRAGTGAHVEQFF.

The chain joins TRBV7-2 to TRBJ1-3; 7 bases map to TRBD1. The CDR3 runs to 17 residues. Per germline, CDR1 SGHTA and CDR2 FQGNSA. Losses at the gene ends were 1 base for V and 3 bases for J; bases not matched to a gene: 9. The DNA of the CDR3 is TGTGCCAGCAGCTTAGGAGGGGGGACAGACCTTGGAAACACCATATATTTT. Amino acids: CASSLGGGTDLGNTIYF.

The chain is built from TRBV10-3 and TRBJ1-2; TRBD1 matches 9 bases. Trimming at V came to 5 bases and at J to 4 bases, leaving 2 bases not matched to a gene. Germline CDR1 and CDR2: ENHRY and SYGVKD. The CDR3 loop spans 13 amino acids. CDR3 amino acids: CAISPGQGYGYTF. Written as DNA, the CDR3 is TGTGCCATCAGTCCGGGACAGGGCTATGGCTACACCTTC.

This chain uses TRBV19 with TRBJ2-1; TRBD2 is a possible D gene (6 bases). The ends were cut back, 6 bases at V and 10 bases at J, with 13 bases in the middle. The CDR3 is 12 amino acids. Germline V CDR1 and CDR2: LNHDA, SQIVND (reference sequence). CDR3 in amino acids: CASRDYLMEQFF. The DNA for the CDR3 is TGTGCCAGTAGGGACTATCTAATGGAGCAGTTCTTC.

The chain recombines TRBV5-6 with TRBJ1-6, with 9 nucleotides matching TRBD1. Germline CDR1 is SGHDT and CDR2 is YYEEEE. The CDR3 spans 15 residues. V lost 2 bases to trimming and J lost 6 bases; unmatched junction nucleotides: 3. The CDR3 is CASSFTTGGNSPLHF. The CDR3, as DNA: TGTGCCAGCAGCTTTACGACAGGGGGTAATTCACCCCTCCACTTT.

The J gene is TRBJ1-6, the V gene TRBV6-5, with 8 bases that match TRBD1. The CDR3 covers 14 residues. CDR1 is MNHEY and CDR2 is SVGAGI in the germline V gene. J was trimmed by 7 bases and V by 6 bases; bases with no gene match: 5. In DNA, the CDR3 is TGTGCCAGCAGAAGGACAGGGACGAATTCACCCCTCCACTTT. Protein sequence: CASRRTGTNSPLHF.

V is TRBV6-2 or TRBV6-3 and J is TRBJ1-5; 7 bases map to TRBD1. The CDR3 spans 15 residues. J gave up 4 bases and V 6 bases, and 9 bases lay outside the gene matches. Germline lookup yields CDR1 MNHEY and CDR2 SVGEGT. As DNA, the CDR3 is TGTGCCAGCAGCCGACAGGGCGGTGGGAATCAGCCCCAGCATTTT. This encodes CASSRQGGGNQPQHF.

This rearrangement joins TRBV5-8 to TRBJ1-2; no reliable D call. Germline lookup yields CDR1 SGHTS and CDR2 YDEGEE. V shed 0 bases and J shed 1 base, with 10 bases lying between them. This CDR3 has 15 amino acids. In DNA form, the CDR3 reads TGTGCCAGCAGCTTGGGCCAGCGAAGTAACTATGGCTACACCTTC. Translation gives CASSLGQRSNYGYTF.

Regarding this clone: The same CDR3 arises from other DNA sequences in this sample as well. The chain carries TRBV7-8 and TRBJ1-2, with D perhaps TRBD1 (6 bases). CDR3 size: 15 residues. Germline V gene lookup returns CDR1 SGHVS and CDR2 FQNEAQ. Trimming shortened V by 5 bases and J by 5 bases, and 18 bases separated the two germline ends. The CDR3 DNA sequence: TGTGCCAGCAGCCCACGGGGGGGGCTCAGTTATGGCTACACCTTC. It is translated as CASSPRGGLSYGYTF.